These T cell receptor beta chains were read from a single sample in a study of control samples from healthy donors and cancer patients. The table came from immunoSEQ multiplex PCR; TCRdb's copy has only in-frame clones and leaves some out. Found here are 140,000 to 150,000 clones, about nine tenths of them singletons; the top ten hold 4.9%. The sequencing input was blood. The receptors here all came from a young man in good health. Each CDR3 is given with its conserved first and last residue. Fields, in order: J gene, V gene, D gene, clone size, CDR3 DNA, CDR3 protein. D genes are given only for firm matches. Some rows have no size entry. The others give once, few or many, or a class for an expanded clone.

TRBJ2-7,TRBV7-9,-,-,TGTGCCAGCAGCTTGGGGAGGGGGTTAGCCTACGAGCAGTACTTC,CASSLGRGLAYEQYF
TRBJ1-4,TRBV30,TRBD1,-,TGTGCCTGGAGCGTCAATAACAGGGGGCGCCTCCTGTTTTTT,CAWSVNNRGRLLFF
TRBJ2-5,TRBV3-1/TRBV3-2,TRBD1,-,TGTGCCAGCAGCCAACTTTGGACAGGACAAGAGACCCAGTACTTC,CASSQLWTGQETQYF
TRBJ2-5,TRBV12-5,-,-,TGTGCTAGTGGTTTGACGTTGGGGGGCGGAGGGGAGACCCAGTACTTC,CASGLTLGGGGETQYF
TRBJ2-1,TRBV21-1,-,-,TGTGCCAGCAGCAAGGAGGAACAGGTGATCTACAATGAGCAGTTCTTC,CASSKEEQVIYNEQFF
TRBJ2-4,TRBV7-3,-,-,TGTGCCAGCAGCTTCCGAGAGGGCGGAATTCAGTACTTC,CASSFREGGIQYF
TRBJ2-5,TRBV7-2,TRBD2,-,TGTGCCAGCAGCTCCACCAGTAGCGGGAGGGCCAGGGAGACCCAGTACTTC,CASSSTSSGRARETQYF
TRBJ2-3,TRBV7-3,-,-,TGTGCCAGCAGCTTAATCGGGGGCGCAGATACGCAGTATTTT,CASSLIGGADTQYF
TRBJ2-1,TRBV7-2,TRBD2,once,TGTGCCAGCAGCTTAGAGGCGGGGGTCTCCTACAATGAGCAGTTCTTC,CASSLEAGVSYNEQFF
TRBJ2-7,TRBV5-5,TRBD1,-,TGTGCCAGCAGCACCGACAGGGGCCGATCCTACGAGCAGTACTTC,CASSTDRGRSYEQYF
TRBJ1-1,TRBV9,TRBD1,medium-sized,TGTGCCAGCAGCGCCGGACAGGACACTGAAGCTTTCTTT,CASSAGQDTEAFF
TRBJ1-4,TRBV4-3,-,-,TGCGCCAGCAGCCTTAATGCGGGGGGAGCTAATGAAAAACTGTTTTTT,CASSLNAGGANEKLFF
TRBJ2-3,TRBV6-2/TRBV6-3,TRBD2,-,TGTGCCAGCAGTAAAAGGAGTGTGGGCGGGGGGTCCCGTGAAGATACGCAGTATTTT,CASSKRSVGGGSREDTQYF
TRBJ2-3,TRBV10-3,-,-,TGTGCCATCACCGACGGAGGGGTCGGAGATACGCAGTATTTT,CAITDGGVGDTQYF
TRBJ2-2,TRBV30,TRBD2,-,TGTGCCTGGAATACGGGGGGGATAGGCACCGGGGAGCTGTTTTTT,CAWNTGGIGTGELFF